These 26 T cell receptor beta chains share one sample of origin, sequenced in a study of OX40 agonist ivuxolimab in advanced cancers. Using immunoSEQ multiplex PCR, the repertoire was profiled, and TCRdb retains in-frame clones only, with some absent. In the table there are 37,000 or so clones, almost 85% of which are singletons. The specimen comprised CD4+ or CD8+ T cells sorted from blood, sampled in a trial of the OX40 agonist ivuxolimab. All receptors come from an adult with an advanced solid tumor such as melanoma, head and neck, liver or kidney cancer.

CDR3 loop: CASSLGAGYEQFF. The CDR3 region has the DNA TGTGCCAGCAGCTTAGGGGCAGGTTATGAGCAGTTCTTC. The chain recombines TRBV7-6 with TRBJ2-1; D is ambiguous. With 1 base removed from V and 8 bases from J, the gap between germline ends came to 9 bases. CDR1 is SGHVS and CDR2 is FNYEAQ in the germline V gene. The CDR3 length is 13 residues.

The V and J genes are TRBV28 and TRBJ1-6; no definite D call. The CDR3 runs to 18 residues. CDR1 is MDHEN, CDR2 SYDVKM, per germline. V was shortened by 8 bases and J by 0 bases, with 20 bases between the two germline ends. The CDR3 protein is CASSRPDPGSSYNSPLHF. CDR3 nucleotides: TGTGCCAGCTCACGTCCTGATCCGGGAAGCTCCTATAATTCACCCCTCCACTTT.

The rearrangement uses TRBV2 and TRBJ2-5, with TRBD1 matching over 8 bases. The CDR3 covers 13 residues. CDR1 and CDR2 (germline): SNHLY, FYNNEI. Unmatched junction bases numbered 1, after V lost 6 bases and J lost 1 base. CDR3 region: CASRTGVQETQYF. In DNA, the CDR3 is TGTGCCAGCAGGACAGGGGTCCAAGAGACCCAGTACTTC.

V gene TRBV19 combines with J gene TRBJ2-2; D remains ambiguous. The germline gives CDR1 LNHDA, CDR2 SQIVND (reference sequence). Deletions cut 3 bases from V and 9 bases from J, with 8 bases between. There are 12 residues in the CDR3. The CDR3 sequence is CASSISSRELFF. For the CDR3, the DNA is TGTGCCAGTAGTATTTCTTCCCGGGAGCTGTTTTTT.

Here the CDR3 reads CASSLAGPPSAYNSPLHF. The CDR3 DNA is TGTGCCAGCAGCTTAGCGGGACCCCCTAGCGCCTATAATTCACCCCTCCACTTT. The chain employs TRBV7-2 and TRBJ1-6, with D possibly being TRBD1 (5 bases). The CDR3 is made up of 18 amino acids. CDR1 is SGHTA, CDR2 FQGNSA, per germline. V lost 0 bases and J lost 2, with 14 bases in between.

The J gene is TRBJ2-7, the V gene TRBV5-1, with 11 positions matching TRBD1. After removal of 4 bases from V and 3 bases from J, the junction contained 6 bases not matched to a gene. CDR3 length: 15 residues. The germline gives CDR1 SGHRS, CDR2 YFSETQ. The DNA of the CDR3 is TGCGCCAGCAGCCCGGGACAGGGGGGAATCTACGAGCAGTACTTC. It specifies CASSPGQGGIYEQYF.

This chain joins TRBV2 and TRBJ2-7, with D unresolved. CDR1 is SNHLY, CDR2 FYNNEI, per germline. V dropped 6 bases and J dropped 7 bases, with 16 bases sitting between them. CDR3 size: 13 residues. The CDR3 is CASRDDILGEQYF. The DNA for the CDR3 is TGTGCCAGCAGGGACGACATCCTGGGGGAGCAGTACTTC.

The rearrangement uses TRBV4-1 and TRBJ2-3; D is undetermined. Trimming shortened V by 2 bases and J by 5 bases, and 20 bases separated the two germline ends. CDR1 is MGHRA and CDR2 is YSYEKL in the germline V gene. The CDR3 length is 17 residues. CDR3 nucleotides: TGCGCCAGCAGCCAAAATCTCGGTCGCTCCCTCCGAGATACGCAGTATTTT. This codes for CASSQNLGRSLRDTQYF.

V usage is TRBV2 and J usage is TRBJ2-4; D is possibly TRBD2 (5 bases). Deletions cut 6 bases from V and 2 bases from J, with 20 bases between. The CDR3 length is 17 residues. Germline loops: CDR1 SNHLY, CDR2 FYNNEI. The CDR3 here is CASSSRIVGSPKNIQYF. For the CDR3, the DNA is TGTGCCAGCAGCTCTAGGATTGTAGGGAGCCCCAAAAACATTCAGTACTTC.

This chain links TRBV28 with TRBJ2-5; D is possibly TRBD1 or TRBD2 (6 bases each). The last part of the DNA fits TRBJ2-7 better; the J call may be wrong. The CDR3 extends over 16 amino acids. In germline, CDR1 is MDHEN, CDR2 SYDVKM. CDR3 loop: CASSFILWGAEYEQYF. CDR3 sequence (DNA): TGTGCCAGCAGTTTCATACTTTGGGGGGCTGAGTACGAGCAGTACTTC.

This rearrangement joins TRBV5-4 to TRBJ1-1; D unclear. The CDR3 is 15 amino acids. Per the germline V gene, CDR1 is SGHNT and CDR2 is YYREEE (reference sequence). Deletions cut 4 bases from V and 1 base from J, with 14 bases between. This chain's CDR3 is CASSQTLLPNTEAFF. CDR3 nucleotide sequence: TGTGCCAGCAGCCAAACACTGCTACCGAACACTGAAGCTTTCTTT. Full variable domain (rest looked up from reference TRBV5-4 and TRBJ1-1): ETGVTQSPTHLIKTRGQQVTLRCSSQSGHNTVSWYQQALGQGPQFIFQYYREEENGRGNFPPRFSGLQFPNYSSELNVNALELDDSALYLCASSQTLLPNTEAFFGQGTRLTVV.

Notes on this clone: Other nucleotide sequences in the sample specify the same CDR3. Here the CDR3 reads CATSRAPLASWGFVDEQYF. The CDR3 nucleotides are TGTGCCACCAGCAGGGCTCCACTTGCGTCGTGGGGTTTTGTGGACGAGCAGTACTTC. The V gene is TRBV15, the J gene TRBJ2-7; the D is unclear. Germline loops: CDR1 LNHNV, CDR2 YYDKDF (reference sequence). V was clipped by 3 bases and J by 5 bases, with 29 bases between them. The length of the CDR3 is 19 residues. The full variable domain, with the rest looked up from reference TRBV15 and TRBJ2-7, is DAMVIQNPRYQVTQFGKPVTLSCSQTLNHNVMYWYQQKSSQAPKLLFHYYDKDFNNEADTPDNFQSRRPNTSFCFLDIRSPGLGDTAMYLCATSRAPLASWGFVDEQYFGPGTRLTVT.

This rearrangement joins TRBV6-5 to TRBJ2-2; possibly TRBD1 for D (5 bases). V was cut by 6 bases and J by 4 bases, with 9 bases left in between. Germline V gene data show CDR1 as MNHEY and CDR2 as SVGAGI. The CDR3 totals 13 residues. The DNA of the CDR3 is TGTGCCAGCAGGTATACAGGCACCGGGGAGCTGTTTTTT. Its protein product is CASRYTGTGELFF.

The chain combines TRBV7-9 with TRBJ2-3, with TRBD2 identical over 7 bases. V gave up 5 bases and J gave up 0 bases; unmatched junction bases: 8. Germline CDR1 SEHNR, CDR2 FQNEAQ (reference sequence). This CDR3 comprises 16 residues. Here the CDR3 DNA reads TGTGCCAGCAGCCTAGGGGCGGGAGCTAGCACAGATACGCAGTATTTT. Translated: CASSLGAGASTDTQYF.

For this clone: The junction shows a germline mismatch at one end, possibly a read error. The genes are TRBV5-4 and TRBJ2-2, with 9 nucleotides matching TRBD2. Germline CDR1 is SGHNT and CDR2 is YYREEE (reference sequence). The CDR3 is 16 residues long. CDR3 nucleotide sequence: TGTGCCAGCAGCCGGGATGGACTAGCGAAAACCGGGGAGCTGTTTTTT. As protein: CASSRDGLAKTGELFF.

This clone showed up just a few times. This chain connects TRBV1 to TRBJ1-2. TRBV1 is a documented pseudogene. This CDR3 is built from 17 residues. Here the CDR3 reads CTSSQDLRLVHLYGYTF. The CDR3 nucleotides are TGCACCAGCAGCCAAGATCTTAGACTTGTTCATCTTTATGGCTACACCTTC.

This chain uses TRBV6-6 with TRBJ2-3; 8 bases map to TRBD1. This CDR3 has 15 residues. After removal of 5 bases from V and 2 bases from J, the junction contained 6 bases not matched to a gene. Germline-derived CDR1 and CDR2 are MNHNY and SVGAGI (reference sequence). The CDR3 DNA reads TGTGCCAGCAGTCTCGGGGGACAGGACACAGATACGCAGTATTTT. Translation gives CASSLGGQDTDTQYF.

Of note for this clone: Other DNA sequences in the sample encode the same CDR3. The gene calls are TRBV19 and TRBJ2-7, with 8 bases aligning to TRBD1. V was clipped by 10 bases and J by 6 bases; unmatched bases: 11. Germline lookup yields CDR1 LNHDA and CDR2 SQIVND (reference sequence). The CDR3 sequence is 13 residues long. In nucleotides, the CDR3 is TGTGCCACCCATGACAGGGGTGTCTTCGAGCAGTACTTC. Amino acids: CATHDRGVFEQYF.

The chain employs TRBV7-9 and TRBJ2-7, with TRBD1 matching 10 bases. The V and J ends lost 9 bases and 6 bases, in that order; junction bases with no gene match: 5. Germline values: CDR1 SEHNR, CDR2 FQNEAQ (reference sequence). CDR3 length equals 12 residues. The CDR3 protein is CASEGTGVEQYF. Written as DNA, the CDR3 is TGTGCCAGTGAAGGGACAGGGGTCGAGCAGTACTTC.

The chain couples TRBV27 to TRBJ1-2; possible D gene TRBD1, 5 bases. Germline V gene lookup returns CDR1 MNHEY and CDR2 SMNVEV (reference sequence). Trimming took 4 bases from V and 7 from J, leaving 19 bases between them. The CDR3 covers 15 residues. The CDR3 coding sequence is TGTGCCAGCAGTTCTACAGGAGGGCTACGTGGTGGCTACACCTTC. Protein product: CASSSTGGLRGGYTF.

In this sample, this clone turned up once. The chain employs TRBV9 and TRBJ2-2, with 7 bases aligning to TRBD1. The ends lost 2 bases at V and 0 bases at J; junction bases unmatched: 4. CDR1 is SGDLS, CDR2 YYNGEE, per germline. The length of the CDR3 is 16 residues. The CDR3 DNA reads TGTGCCAGCAGCGTGGGACAGAACTCGAACACCGGGGAGCTGTTTTTT. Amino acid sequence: CASSVGQNSNTGELFF.

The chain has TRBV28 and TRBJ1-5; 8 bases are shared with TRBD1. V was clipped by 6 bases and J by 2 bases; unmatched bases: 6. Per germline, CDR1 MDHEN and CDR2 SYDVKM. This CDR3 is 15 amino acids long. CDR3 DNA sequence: TGTGCCAGCAGATCTCCGACAGGGGGCAATCAGCCCCAGCATTTT. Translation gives CASRSPTGGNQPQHF. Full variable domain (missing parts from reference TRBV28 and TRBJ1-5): DVKVTQSSRYLVKRTGEKVFLECVQDMDHENMFWYRQDPGLGLRLIYFSYDVKMKEKGDIPEGYSVSREKKERFSLILESASTNQTSMYLCASRSPTGGNQPQHFGDGTRLSIL.

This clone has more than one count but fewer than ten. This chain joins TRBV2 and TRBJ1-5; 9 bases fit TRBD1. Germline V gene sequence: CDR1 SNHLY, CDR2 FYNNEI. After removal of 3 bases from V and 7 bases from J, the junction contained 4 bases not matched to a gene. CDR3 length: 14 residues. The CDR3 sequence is CASSERTGDQPQHF. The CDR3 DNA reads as TGTGCCAGCAGTGAGAGGACAGGGGACCAGCCCCAGCATTTT.

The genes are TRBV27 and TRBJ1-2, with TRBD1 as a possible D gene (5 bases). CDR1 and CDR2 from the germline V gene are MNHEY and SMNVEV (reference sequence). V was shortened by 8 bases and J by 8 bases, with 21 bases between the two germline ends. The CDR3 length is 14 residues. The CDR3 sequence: CASRTSGRGEGYTF. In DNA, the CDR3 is TGTGCCAGCCGAACATCAGGGCGGGGAGAGGGCTACACCTTC.

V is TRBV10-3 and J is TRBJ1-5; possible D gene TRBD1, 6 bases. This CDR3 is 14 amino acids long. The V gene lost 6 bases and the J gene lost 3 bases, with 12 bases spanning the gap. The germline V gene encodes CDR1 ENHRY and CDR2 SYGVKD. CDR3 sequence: CAISEYRVNQPQHF. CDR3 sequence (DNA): TGTGCCATCAGCGAATACAGGGTCAATCAGCCCCAGCATTTT.

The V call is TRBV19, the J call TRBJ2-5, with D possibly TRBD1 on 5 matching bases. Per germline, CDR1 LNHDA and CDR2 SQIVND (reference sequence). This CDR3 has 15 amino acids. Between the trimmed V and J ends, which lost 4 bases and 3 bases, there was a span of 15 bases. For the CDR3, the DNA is TGTGCCAGTAGTAAAACAACCAGGGCCGAAGAGACCCAGTACTTC. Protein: CASSKTTRAEETQYF. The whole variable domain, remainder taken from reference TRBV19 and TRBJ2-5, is DGGITQSPKYLFRKEGQNVTLSCEQNLNHDAMYWYRQDPGQGLRLIYYSQIVNDFQKGDIAEGYSVSREKKESFPLTVTSAQKNPTAFYLCASSKTTRAEETQYFGPGTRLLVL.